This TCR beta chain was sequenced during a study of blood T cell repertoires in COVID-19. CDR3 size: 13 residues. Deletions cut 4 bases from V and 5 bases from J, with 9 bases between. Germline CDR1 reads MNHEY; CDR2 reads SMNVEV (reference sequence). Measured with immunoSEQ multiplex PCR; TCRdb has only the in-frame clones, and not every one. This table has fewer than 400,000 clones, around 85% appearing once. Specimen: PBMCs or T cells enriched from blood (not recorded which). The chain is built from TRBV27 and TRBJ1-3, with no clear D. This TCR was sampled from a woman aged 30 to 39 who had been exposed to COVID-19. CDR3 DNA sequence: TGTGCCAGCAGTTCCCGAGGCCGAAACACCATATATTTT. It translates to CASSSRGRNTIYF.